This TCR beta chain was identified in a study of technical replicates of blood from a few donors. Produced via immunoSEQ multiplex PCR; TCRdb's table is partial and in-frame only. The data show about 50,000 clones, 90% to 95% seen once. Germline V gene sequence: CDR1 SGHAT, CDR2 FQNNGV. Trimming took 3 bases from V and 4 from J, leaving 4 bases between them. There are 11 residues in the CDR3. The chain links TRBV11-2 to TRBJ2-7, with D hard to call. The sequenced sample was PBMCs. This TCR was recovered from a human donor in good health. Some clones in this sample may be carry-over from other donors' samples. CDR3 bases: TGTGCCAGCAGCTTGAGGTACGAGCAGTACTTC. It specifies CASSLRYEQYF.